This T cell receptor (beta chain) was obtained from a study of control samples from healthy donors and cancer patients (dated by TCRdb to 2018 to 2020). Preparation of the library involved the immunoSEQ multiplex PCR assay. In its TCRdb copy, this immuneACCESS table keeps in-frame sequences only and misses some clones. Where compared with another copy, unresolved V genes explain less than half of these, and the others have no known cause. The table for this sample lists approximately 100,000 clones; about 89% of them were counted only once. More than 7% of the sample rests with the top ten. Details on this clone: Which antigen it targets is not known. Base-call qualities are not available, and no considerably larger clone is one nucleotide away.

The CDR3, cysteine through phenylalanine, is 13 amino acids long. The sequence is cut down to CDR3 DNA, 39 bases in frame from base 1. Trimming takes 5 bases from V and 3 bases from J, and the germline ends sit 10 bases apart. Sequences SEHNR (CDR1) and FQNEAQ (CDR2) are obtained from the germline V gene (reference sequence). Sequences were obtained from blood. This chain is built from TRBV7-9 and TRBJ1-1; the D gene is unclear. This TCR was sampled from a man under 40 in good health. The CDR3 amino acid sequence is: CASSREAHTEAFF. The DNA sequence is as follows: TGTGCCAGCAGCCGGGAGGCCCACACTGAAGCTTTCTTT.